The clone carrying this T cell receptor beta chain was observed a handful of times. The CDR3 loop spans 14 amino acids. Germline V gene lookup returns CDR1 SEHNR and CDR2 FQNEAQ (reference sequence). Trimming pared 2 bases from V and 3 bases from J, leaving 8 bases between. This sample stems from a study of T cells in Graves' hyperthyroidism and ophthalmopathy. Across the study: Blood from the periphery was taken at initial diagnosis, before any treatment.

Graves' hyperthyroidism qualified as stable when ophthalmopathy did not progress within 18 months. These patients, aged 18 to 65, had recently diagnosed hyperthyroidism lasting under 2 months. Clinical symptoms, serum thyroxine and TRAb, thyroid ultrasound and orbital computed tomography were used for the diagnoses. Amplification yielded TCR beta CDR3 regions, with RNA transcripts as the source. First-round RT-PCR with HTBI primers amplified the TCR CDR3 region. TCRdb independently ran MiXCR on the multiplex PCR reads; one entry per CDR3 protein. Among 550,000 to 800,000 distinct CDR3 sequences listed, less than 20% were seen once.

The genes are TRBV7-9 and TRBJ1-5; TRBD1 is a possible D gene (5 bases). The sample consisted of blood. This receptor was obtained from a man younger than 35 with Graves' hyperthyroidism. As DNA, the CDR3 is TGTGCCAGCAGCTTATCAGGGAACAATCAGCCCCAGCATTTT. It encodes CASSLSGNNQPQHF.